The sequence of this TCR beta chain was determined in a study of blood T cells in healthy people across ages. Study details: Roughly one uniquely barcoded beta molecule per two T cells was captured.

A second roughly 7 to 12 cycle PCR used barcoded and J-beta primers. The yield of each sample was at least 2.5 million CDR3-containing paired-end reads. TCRdb reanalysed the 5' RACE reads using MiXCR and keeps one entry per CDR3 protein. This repertoire shows roughly 930,000 distinct CDR3 sequences, under 50% found once; its top ten account for 13%. Study-level points and caveats: PBMCs were not sorted, which prevented a conclusive comparison of naive versus antigen-experienced cells.

There are 14 residues in the CDR3. Germline values: CDR1 MNHEY, CDR2 SMNVEV (reference sequence). Deletions cut 2 bases from V and 0 bases from J, with 5 bases between. Concerning this clonotype itself: The antigen is unknown.

Sequenced sample: blood. The clonotype comes from a man aged 25 to 40 in good health. The chain is built from TRBV27 and TRBJ2-1; the D is unclear. The CDR3 sequence: CASSLILSYNEQFF. The CDR3 nucleotides are TGTGCCAGCAGTTTAATCCTCTCCTACAATGAGCAGTTCTTC.